This TCR beta chain was captured by sequencing in a study of CD8 T cells in ankylosing spondylitis. Broader study findings: Both synovial fluid and blood in reactive arthritis had previously been reported to carry some motif variants. From matched ankylosing spondylitis synovial fluid, disease-linked clones were reportedly recovered at significantly enriched levels. Seemingly distinctive of ankylosing spondylitis blood was a TCR beta motif formed by eight highly homologous variants.

This CDR3 is 15 amino acids long. Germline V gives CDR1 SGHNT, CDR2 YENEEA. V gave up 9 bases and J gave up 4 bases; unmatched junction bases: 9. For TCR beta, libraries came from quantitative 5'-RACE with molecular barcodes. Via MiXCR, TCRdb re-called the 5' RACE reads, giving one row per CDR3 protein. The sample records about 330,000 distinct CDR3 sequences, 7% to 9% being singletons. Of note for this clonotype: Its specificity is unknown.

The receptor was derived from a male donor with ankylosing spondylitis. The specimen sequenced was blood, either unsorted or a sorted T cell fraction (not recorded which). This chain joins TRBV11-3 and TRBJ2-6; the match to TRBD1 covers 7 bases. The CDR3: CASTTGVIGANVLTF. DNA for the CDR3: TGTGCCAGTACTACAGGGGTGATCGGGGCCAACGTCCTGACTTTC.